This T cell receptor (beta chain) comes out of a study of human T cells and chemical hapten exposure. Study information: The upper back received 0.01% DPC by patch testing, with results read at 6 days. Regarding the study as a whole: High-frequency TCRs, those above 1 in 1000, stayed the same after DPC sensitization. While controls formed fewer of them, expanded TCRs formed significantly more large CDR3 similarity clusters.

TCRdb recomputed calls from the RACE reads with MiXCR, one row per CDR3 protein. The sample carries some 350,000 distinct CDR3 sequences, approximately 6.3% recorded once. The time point is: patch test 1, 2 weeks after DPC sensitization. The treatment was: therapeutic diphenylcyclopropenone sensitization with weekly scalp DPC. About this clonotype itself: Its antigen is unknown.

This TCR came from a woman aged 18-30 years with alopecia areata. Some clones in this sample may be carry-over from other donors' samples. Source: whole blood, taken in connection with sensitization to the hapten diphenylcyclopropenone (DPC).

The CDR3 DNA sequence: TGTGCCAGCAGCCGCCGGGATCCTGAGACCCAGTACTTC. This encodes CASSRRDPETQYF. This chain links TRBV5-5 with TRBJ2-5, with D possibly matching TRBD2 (5 bases). Germline CDR1 reads SGHKS; CDR2 reads YYEKEE (reference sequence). The V end lost 4 bases, the J end lost 5 bases, and 12 bases lay between the germline ends. The CDR3 loop spans 13 amino acids.